This TCR beta chain was documented in a study of cytomegalovirus exposure and HLA in healthy donors. Germline V gene lookup returns CDR1 SGHRS and CDR2 YFSETQ. V dropped 0 bases and J dropped 2 bases, with 5 bases sitting between them. CDR3 length equals 13 residues. PCR involved 60 Vbeta and 13 Jbeta primers. Per the original data handling: The count from a later analysis was about 80 million unique TCR beta chains, some 12 million of them shared. Measured with immunoSEQ multiplex PCR; TCRdb has only the in-frame clones, and not every one. The V and J calls and clone size come from that table; D and trimming were worked out from the DNA. The data contain 180,000 or so clones, 70% to 90% of them singletons.

V and J are TRBV5-1 and TRBJ2-5; no clear D. This sequence originates from a man younger than 30 in good health and CMV-seropositive. The sequenced material came from PBMCs. CDR3 sequence: CASSLERQETQYF. In DNA, the CDR3 is TGCGCCAGCAGCTTGGAGCGACAAGAGACCCAGTACTTC.